This TCR beta chain was captured in a study of T cells in Graves' hyperthyroidism and ophthalmopathy. RNA transcripts gave rise to amplified TCR beta CDR3 regions. HTBI primers were used for first-round RT-PCR of the TCR CDR3. TCRdb recomputed calls from the multiplex PCR reads with MiXCR, one row per CDR3 protein. The repertoire has tens of thousands of distinct CDR3 sequences, approximately 48% of them found once; the top ten carry about a tenth. Roughly 9.1 ml of fresh peripheral blood supplied the PBMCs. The germline V gene encodes CDR1 SQVTM and CDR2 ANQGSEA. V lost 7 bases and J lost 10, with 19 bases in between. CDR3 length equals 12 residues. This clonotype has ten or more counts.

J is TRBJ1-1 and V is TRBV29-1; D is undetermined. The specimen sequenced was blood. The TCR was taken from a woman aged 45-65 years with Graves' ophthalmopathy. The chain's CDR3 is CSGRAPAGIAFF. DNA of the CDR3: TGCAGCGGTAGGGCACCCGCCGGTATAGCTTTCTTT. The full variable domain, rest sourced from reference TRBV29-1 and TRBJ1-1, is SAVISQKPSRDICQRGTSLTIQCQVDSQVTMMFWYRQQPGQSLTLIATANQGSEATYESGFVIDKFPISRPNLTFSTLTVSNMSPEDSSIYLCSGRAPAGIAFFGQGTRLTVV.